The entry below describes one TCR beta chain. The protocol was immunoSEQ multiplex PCR, while the TCRdb copy is restricted to in-frame clones and leaves out a portion. The top ten clones hold roughly 1.4% of a sample with about 230,000 clones, more than 65% of them seen once. The data stem from a study of blood T cell repertoires in COVID-19. The wider study: Samples came from the United States, Italy and Spain, spanning acute and convalescent COVID-19. The cDNA or gDNA used as material had been derived from T cells, B-cell-depleted T cells, or PBMCs.

The germline V gene encodes CDR1 SGHTA and CDR2 FQGNSA. CDR3 size: 16 residues. V lost 3 bases, J lost 6 bases, and 8 bases stayed unmatched. This sequence originates from a woman aged 40-49 years who had recovered from COVID-19. Sequencing used peripheral blood. The chain is built from TRBV7-2 and TRBJ2-1; 10 bases are a match to TRBD2. The CDR3 region is CASSFRASGGGNEQFF. CDR3 in DNA: TGTGCCAGCAGCTTTAGGGCGAGCGGGGGGGGCAATGAGCAGTTCTTC.